The 20 T cell receptor beta chains below come from one sample, sequenced in a study of monozygotic twins with inflammatory bowel disease. Following a re-call of the 5' RACE reads, TCRdb has one entry per CDR3 protein and lacks DNA. This repertoire includes about 110,000 distinct CDR3 sequences. Sequenced: blood. The receptors here all came from a human donor with ulcerative colitis or Crohn's disease, or a healthy co-twin of an affected twin (not recorded which).

The chain employs TRBV14 and TRBJ1-6; the D gene TCRdb calls, TRBD1, cannot be checked with no DNA. The CDR3 loop spans 15 amino acids. CDR1 is SGHDN and CDR2 is FVKESK in the germline V gene. CDR3 region: CASSPRAGSDSPLHF.

This chain connects TRBV7-3 to TRBJ1-1; the TCRdb D gene call, TRBD1, has no DNA to confirm it. The CDR3 sequence is 15 residues long. Germline CDR1 SGHTA, CDR2 FQGTGA. The CDR3 region is CASSNQGGMSTEAFF.

The gene calls are TRBV4-2 and TRBJ2-1; TCRdb picks TRBD2, but there is no DNA to check that call. From germline, CDR1 is LGHNA and CDR2 YNFKEQ. The CDR3 is 15 residues long. The CDR3 spells CASSQILAGGNEQFF.

The V gene is TRBV11-3, the J gene TRBJ2-1; the D gene TCRdb calls, TRBD2, cannot be checked with no DNA. The CDR3 sequence is 15 residues long. Germline assignment: CDR1 SGHNT and CDR2 YENEEA. This CDR3 reads CASSLAGGFYNEQFF.

The chain carries TRBV27 and TRBJ2-4; TCRdb proposes TRBD1, but this gene call is untestable without DNA. This CDR3 contains 15 residues. The germline gives CDR1 MNHEY, CDR2 SMNVEV (reference sequence). The CDR3 here is CASRRTGGSKNIQYF.

This chain connects TRBV3-1 to TRBJ1-1; there is no DNA to check the TCRdb D call of TRBD1. There are 13 residues in the CDR3. CDR1 and CDR2 from the germline V gene are LGHDT and YNNKEL (reference sequence). CDR3 amino acids: CASSLQGGTEAFF.

The chain joins TRBV7-9 to TRBJ2-1; absent DNA, TCRdb's TRBD1 call cannot be checked. Germline-derived CDR1 and CDR2 are SEHNR and FQNEAQ (reference sequence). The CDR3 length is 14 residues. The chain's CDR3 is CASSLRTGYNEQFF.

The CDR3 reads CASSGAGYEQYF. The genes are TRBV7-9 and TRBJ2-7; TCRdb names TRBD1, which stays unverified in the absence of DNA. The germline CDR1 and CDR2 sequences are SEHNR and FQNEAQ (reference sequence). The CDR3 runs to 12 residues.

The rearrangement joins TRBV5-4 to TRBJ2-3. The germline V gene encodes CDR1 SGHNT and CDR2 YYREEE (reference sequence). The CDR3 totals 13 residues. The CDR3 sequence: CASSFQVWDTQYF. The variable domain in full, completed from reference TRBV5-4 and TRBJ2-3, reads ETGVTQSPTHLIKTRGQQVTLRCSSQSGHNTVSWYQQALGQGPQFIFQYYREEENGRGNFPPRFSGLQFPNYSSELNVNALELDDSALYLCASSFQVWDTQYFGPGTRLTVL.

V and J are TRBV7-2 and TRBJ1-2; the D gene TCRdb calls, TRBD1, cannot be checked with no DNA. The CDR3 spans 16 residues. From germline, CDR1 is SGHTA and CDR2 FQGNSA. CDR3 protein: CASSPRDRGANYGYTF.

The V gene is TRBV9, the J gene TRBJ1-5; TCRdb's D call of TRBD1 is untestable without DNA. This CDR3 comprises 16 residues. The V gene's germline CDR1 is SGDLS and CDR2 YYNGEE. CDR3 protein: CASSPTGAFTNQPQHF. The full variable domain, its missing parts supplied by reference TRBV9 and TRBJ1-5, is DSGVTQTPKHLITATGQRVTLRCSPRSGDLSVYWYQQSLDQGLQFLIQYYNGEERAKGNILERFSAQQFPDLHSELNLSSLELGDSALYFCASSPTGAFTNQPQHFGDGTRLSIL.

The gene calls are TRBV12-3 or TRBV12-4 and TRBJ1-1; there is no DNA to check the TCRdb D call of TRBD1. The CDR3 consists of 14 residues. The CDR3 spells CASSLPGGPAEAFF.

The genes are TRBV5-6 and TRBJ2-1; with no DNA, the TCRdb D assignment of TRBD1 cannot be verified. Germline CDR1 reads SGHDT; CDR2 reads YYEEEE. The CDR3 totals 15 residues. This CDR3 is CASSSRDRGGYEQFF. The full variable domain, in which reference TRBV5-6 and TRBJ2-1 provide the parts outside the CDR3, is DAGVTQSPTHLIKTRGQQVTLRCSPKSGHDTVSWYQQALGQGPQFIFQYYEEEERQRGNFPDRFSGHQFPNYSSELNVNALLLGDSALYLCASSSRDRGGYEQFFGPGTRLTVL.

The chain is built from TRBV12-3 or TRBV12-4 and TRBJ2-6. The CDR3 spans 14 residues. CDR3: CASSAGAGANVLTF.

This chain uses TRBV7-9 with TRBJ2-3. Germline V gene data show CDR1 as SEHNR and CDR2 as FQNEAQ (reference sequence). This CDR3 is built from 16 residues. The CDR3 sequence is CASSGSLAGGTDTQYF. The variable domain in full, with the rest retrieved from reference TRBV7-9 and TRBJ2-3, is DTGVSQNPRHKITKRGQNVTFRCDPISEHNRLYWYRQTLGQGPEFLTYFQNEAQLEKSRLLSDRFSAERPKGSFSTLEIQRTEQGDSAMYLCASSGSLAGGTDTQYFGPGTRLTVL.

This chain joins TRBV29-1 and TRBJ1-4. The CDR3 is 16 residues long. Germline-derived CDR1 and CDR2 are SQVTM and ANQGSEA. CDR3 sequence reads: CSVEAGTSATNEKLFF.

The J gene is TRBJ1-2, the V gene TRBV12-3 or TRBV12-4; TCRdb lists TRBD1, though no DNA is available to test this call. CDR3 length equals 14 residues. CDR3 loop: CASSLIGAGYGYTF.

This chain links TRBV28 with TRBJ2-3. The CDR3 has 16 amino acids. Germline V CDR1 and CDR2: MDHEN, SYDVKM. The CDR3 region is CASSLQLQQNTDTQYF.

This chain uses TRBV7-8 with TRBJ2-7; checking the TCRdb D call of TRBD1 is not possible without DNA. The CDR3 is made up of 15 amino acids. Germline CDR1 and CDR2: SGHVS and FQNEAQ. Here the CDR3 reads CASSLDKDRGYEQYF. Full variable domain (rest looked up from reference TRBV7-8 and TRBJ2-7): GAGVSQSPRYKVAKRGQDVALRCDPISGHVSLFWYQQALGQGPEFLTYFQNEAQLDKSGLPSDRFFAERPEGSVSTLKIQRTQQEDSAVYLCASSLDKDRGYEQYFGPGTRLTVT.

The chain couples TRBV5-6 to TRBJ1-2; the TCRdb D gene call, TRBD1, has no DNA to confirm it. This CDR3 is 13 amino acids long. Germline V lookup: CDR1 SGHDT, CDR2 YYEEEE. The CDR3 is CASSLARGDGYTF.